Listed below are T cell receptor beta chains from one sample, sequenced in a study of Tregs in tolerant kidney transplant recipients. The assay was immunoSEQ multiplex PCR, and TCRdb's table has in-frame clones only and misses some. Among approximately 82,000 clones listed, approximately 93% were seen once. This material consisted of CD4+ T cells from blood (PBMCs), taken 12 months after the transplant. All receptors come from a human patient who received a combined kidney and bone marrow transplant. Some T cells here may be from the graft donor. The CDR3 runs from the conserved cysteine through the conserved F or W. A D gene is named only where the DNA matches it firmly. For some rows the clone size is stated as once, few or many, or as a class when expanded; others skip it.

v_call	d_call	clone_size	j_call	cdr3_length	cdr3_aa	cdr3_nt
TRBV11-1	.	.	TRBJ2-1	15	CASSLLWATNNEQFF	TGTGCCAGCAGCTTATTATGGGCCACCAACAATGAGCAGTTCTTC
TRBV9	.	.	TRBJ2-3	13	CASGGAGGDTQYF	TGTGCCAGCGGGGGGGCCGGGGGAGATACGCAGTATTTT
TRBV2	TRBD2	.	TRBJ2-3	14	CASTEGLVTDTQYF	TGTGCCAGCACCGAGGGACTAGTCACAGATACGCAGTATTTT
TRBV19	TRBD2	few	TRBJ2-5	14	CASSIAGAQETQYF	TGTGCCAGTAGTATCGCGGGAGCACAAGAGACCCAGTACTTC
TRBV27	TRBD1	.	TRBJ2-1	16	CASSSYDRGLDNEQFF	TGTGCCAGCAGTAGCTACGACAGGGGGCTCGACAATGAGCAGTTCTTC
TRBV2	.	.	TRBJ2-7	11	CASCEGYEQYF	TGTGCCAGTTGCGAGGGTTACGAGCAGTACTTC
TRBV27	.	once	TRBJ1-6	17	CASRRRGLSSYNSPLHF	TGTGCCAGCAGACGCCGGGGGTTGAGCTCCTATAATTCACCCCTCCACTTT
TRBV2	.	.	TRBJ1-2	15	CASSALGTRNYGYTF	TGTGCCAGCAGTGCCCTGGGGACAAGGAACTATGGCTACACCTTC
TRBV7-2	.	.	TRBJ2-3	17	CASSLDRGGVSTDTQYF	TGTGCCAGCAGCTTAGATCGCGGCGGAGTATCCACAGATACGCAGTATTTT
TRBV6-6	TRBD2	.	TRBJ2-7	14	CASSLSGTAYEQYF	TGTGCCAGCAGTTTGAGCGGGACCGCCTACGAGCAGTACTTC
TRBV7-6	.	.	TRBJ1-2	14	CASSLEVAWGVYTF	TGTGCCAGCAGCTTAGAGGTGGCGTGGGGAGTCTACACCTTC
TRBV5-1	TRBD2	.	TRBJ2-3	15	CASTLLAAPTDTQYF	TGCGCCAGCACCTTACTAGCGGCCCCCACAGATACGCAGTATTTT
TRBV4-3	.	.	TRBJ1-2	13	CASSQATDYGYTF	TGCGCCAGCAGCCAAGCGACAGACTATGGCTACACCTTC
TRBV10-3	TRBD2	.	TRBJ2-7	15	CAISPISGSSYEQYF	TGTGCCATCAGCCCCATTAGCGGGAGCTCCTACGAGCAGTACTTC
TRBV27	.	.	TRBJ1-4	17	CASSPRVTQATNEKLFF	TGTGCCAGCAGTCCTAGGGTCACACAGGCAACTAATGAAAAACTGTTTTTT
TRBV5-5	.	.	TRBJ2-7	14	CASSFRGASYEQYF	TGTGCCAGCAGCTTCCGCGGCGCCTCCTACGAGCAGTACTTC
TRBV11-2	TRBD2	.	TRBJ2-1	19	CASNKAGLAGLRAYNEQFF	TGTGCCAGCAACAAAGCGGGACTAGCGGGACTCAGGGCATACAATGAGCAGTTCTTC
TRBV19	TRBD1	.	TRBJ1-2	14	CASSTTGSNYGYTF	TGTGCCAGTAGTACGACAGGGTCTAACTATGGCTACACCTTC
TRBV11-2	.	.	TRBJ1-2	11	CASSLKRGYTF	TGTGCCAGCAGCCTGAAACGGGGCTACACCTTC
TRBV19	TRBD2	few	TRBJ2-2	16	CASSMPPGSGSGELFF	TGTGCCAGTAGTATGCCGCCGGGGAGCGGGAGCGGGGAGCTGTTTTTT
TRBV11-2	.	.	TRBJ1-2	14	CASSLSGINYGYTF	TGTGCCAGCAGCTTATCAGGAATTAACTATGGCTACACCTTC
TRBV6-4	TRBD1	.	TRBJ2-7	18	CASSGPGGRKMVSYEQYF	TGTGCCAGCAGTGGTCCAGGGGGCCGAAAGATGGTCTCCTACGAGCAGTACTTC
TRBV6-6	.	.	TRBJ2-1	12	CASSYQTAEQFF	TGTGCCAGCAGTTACCAAACAGCTGAGCAGTTCTTC
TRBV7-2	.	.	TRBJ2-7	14	CASSPDKFSYEQYF	TGTGCCAGCAGCCCGGACAAATTCTCCTACGAGCAGTACTTC
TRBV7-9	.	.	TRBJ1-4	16	CASSPAVGWVEEKLFF	TGTGCCAGCAGCCCCGCGGTCGGGTGGGTCGAGGAAAAACTGTTTTTT
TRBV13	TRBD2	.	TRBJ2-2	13	CASRREGGGELFF	TGTGCCAGCAGACGGGAGGGCGGCGGGGAGCTGTTTTTT
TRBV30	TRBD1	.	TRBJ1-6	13	CAWRLTGVSPLHF	TGTGCCTGGAGGTTGACAGGGGTTTCCCCCCTCCACTTT
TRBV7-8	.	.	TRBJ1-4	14	CASSPTGGGEKLFF	TGTGCCAGCAGCCCCACGGGGGGAGGAGAAAAACTGTTTTTT
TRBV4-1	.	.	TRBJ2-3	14	CASSRLQGTDTQYF	TGCGCCAGCAGCCGCTTACAGGGCACAGATACGCAGTATTTT
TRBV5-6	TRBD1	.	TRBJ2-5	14	CASSRQGAGGTQYF	TGTGCCAGCAGCCGACAGGGGGCCGGGGGGACCCAGTACTTC
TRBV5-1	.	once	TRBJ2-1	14	CASRAVSSYNEQFF	TGCGCCAGCAGAGCGGTTAGCTCCTACAATGAGCAGTTCTTC
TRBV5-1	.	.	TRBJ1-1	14	CASSPRDSGTEAFF	TGCGCCAGCAGCCCCAGAGACAGTGGGACTGAAGCTTTCTTT
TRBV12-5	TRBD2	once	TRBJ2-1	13	CASGPWGGHEQFF	TGTGCTAGTGGTCCGTGGGGGGGACATGAGCAGTTCTTC
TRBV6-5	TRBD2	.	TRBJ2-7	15	CASSLLAGDFGEQYF	TGTGCCAGCAGCCTACTAGCGGGAGATTTTGGCGAGCAGTACTTC
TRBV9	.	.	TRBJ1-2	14	CASSVGAEFYGYTF	TGTGCCAGCAGCGTAGGCGCGGAGTTCTATGGCTACACCTTC
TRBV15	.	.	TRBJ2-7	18	CATSPREGGRGMSYEQYF	TGTGCCACCAGCCCCCGTGAAGGGGGTCGCGGAATGTCCTACGAGCAGTACTTC
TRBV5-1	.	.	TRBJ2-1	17	CASSLAGGSSSYNEQFF	TGCGCCAGCAGCTTGGCCGGGGGTTCCAGCTCCTACAATGAGCAGTTCTTC
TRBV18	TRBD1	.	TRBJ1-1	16	CASSAQLGQGNTEAFF	TGTGCCAGCTCAGCGCAATTGGGACAGGGGAACACTGAAGCTTTCTTT
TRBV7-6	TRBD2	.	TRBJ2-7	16	CASSTQGLAGGYEQYF	TGTGCCAGCAGCACCCAAGGACTAGCGGGGGGATACGAGCAGTACTTC
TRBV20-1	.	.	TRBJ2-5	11	CSARAGETQYF	TGCAGTGCTAGAGCCGGAGAGACCCAGTACTTC
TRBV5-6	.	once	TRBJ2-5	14	CASSLVPARETQYF	TGTGCCAGCAGCTTGGTCCCTGCCCGGGAGACCCAGTACTTC
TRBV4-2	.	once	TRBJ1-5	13	CASSLALNQPQHF	TGTGCCAGCAGCCTAGCGTTGAATCAGCCCCAGCATTTT
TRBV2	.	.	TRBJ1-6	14	CASSSQAWGPPLHF	TGTGCCAGCAGCTCGCAGGCTTGGGGGCCACCCCTCCACTTT
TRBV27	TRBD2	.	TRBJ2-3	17	CASSLSVWLADTDTQYF	TGTGCCAGCAGTTTATCGGTTTGGCTAGCGGATACAGATACGCAGTATTTT